Sequencing of this T cell receptor (beta chain) was carried out in a study of identical twins. MiXCR, run by TCRdb on the 5' RACE reads, gives a single entry per CDR3 protein. Found here are roughly 500,000 distinct CDR3 sequences, around 20% of them singletons; the top ten hold about 0.99%. CDR1 SGDLS and CDR2 YYNGEE come from the germline V gene. Trimming removed 4 bases from V and 3 bases from J, with 17 bases in between. This CDR3 comprises 15 residues. This sample also belongs to another study, concerning T cells expressing NK-cell markers.

The clonotype originates from a woman in her late teens or twenties in good health. The sample consisted of CD4+ T cells sorted from blood. The rearrangement joins TRBV9 to TRBJ2-7; a weak D match, TRBD2 (6 bases). This CDR3 reads CASSREGTSYYEQYF. CDR3 nucleotide sequence: TGTGCCAGCAGCCGAGAGGGGACTTCGTACTACGAGCAGTACTTC.